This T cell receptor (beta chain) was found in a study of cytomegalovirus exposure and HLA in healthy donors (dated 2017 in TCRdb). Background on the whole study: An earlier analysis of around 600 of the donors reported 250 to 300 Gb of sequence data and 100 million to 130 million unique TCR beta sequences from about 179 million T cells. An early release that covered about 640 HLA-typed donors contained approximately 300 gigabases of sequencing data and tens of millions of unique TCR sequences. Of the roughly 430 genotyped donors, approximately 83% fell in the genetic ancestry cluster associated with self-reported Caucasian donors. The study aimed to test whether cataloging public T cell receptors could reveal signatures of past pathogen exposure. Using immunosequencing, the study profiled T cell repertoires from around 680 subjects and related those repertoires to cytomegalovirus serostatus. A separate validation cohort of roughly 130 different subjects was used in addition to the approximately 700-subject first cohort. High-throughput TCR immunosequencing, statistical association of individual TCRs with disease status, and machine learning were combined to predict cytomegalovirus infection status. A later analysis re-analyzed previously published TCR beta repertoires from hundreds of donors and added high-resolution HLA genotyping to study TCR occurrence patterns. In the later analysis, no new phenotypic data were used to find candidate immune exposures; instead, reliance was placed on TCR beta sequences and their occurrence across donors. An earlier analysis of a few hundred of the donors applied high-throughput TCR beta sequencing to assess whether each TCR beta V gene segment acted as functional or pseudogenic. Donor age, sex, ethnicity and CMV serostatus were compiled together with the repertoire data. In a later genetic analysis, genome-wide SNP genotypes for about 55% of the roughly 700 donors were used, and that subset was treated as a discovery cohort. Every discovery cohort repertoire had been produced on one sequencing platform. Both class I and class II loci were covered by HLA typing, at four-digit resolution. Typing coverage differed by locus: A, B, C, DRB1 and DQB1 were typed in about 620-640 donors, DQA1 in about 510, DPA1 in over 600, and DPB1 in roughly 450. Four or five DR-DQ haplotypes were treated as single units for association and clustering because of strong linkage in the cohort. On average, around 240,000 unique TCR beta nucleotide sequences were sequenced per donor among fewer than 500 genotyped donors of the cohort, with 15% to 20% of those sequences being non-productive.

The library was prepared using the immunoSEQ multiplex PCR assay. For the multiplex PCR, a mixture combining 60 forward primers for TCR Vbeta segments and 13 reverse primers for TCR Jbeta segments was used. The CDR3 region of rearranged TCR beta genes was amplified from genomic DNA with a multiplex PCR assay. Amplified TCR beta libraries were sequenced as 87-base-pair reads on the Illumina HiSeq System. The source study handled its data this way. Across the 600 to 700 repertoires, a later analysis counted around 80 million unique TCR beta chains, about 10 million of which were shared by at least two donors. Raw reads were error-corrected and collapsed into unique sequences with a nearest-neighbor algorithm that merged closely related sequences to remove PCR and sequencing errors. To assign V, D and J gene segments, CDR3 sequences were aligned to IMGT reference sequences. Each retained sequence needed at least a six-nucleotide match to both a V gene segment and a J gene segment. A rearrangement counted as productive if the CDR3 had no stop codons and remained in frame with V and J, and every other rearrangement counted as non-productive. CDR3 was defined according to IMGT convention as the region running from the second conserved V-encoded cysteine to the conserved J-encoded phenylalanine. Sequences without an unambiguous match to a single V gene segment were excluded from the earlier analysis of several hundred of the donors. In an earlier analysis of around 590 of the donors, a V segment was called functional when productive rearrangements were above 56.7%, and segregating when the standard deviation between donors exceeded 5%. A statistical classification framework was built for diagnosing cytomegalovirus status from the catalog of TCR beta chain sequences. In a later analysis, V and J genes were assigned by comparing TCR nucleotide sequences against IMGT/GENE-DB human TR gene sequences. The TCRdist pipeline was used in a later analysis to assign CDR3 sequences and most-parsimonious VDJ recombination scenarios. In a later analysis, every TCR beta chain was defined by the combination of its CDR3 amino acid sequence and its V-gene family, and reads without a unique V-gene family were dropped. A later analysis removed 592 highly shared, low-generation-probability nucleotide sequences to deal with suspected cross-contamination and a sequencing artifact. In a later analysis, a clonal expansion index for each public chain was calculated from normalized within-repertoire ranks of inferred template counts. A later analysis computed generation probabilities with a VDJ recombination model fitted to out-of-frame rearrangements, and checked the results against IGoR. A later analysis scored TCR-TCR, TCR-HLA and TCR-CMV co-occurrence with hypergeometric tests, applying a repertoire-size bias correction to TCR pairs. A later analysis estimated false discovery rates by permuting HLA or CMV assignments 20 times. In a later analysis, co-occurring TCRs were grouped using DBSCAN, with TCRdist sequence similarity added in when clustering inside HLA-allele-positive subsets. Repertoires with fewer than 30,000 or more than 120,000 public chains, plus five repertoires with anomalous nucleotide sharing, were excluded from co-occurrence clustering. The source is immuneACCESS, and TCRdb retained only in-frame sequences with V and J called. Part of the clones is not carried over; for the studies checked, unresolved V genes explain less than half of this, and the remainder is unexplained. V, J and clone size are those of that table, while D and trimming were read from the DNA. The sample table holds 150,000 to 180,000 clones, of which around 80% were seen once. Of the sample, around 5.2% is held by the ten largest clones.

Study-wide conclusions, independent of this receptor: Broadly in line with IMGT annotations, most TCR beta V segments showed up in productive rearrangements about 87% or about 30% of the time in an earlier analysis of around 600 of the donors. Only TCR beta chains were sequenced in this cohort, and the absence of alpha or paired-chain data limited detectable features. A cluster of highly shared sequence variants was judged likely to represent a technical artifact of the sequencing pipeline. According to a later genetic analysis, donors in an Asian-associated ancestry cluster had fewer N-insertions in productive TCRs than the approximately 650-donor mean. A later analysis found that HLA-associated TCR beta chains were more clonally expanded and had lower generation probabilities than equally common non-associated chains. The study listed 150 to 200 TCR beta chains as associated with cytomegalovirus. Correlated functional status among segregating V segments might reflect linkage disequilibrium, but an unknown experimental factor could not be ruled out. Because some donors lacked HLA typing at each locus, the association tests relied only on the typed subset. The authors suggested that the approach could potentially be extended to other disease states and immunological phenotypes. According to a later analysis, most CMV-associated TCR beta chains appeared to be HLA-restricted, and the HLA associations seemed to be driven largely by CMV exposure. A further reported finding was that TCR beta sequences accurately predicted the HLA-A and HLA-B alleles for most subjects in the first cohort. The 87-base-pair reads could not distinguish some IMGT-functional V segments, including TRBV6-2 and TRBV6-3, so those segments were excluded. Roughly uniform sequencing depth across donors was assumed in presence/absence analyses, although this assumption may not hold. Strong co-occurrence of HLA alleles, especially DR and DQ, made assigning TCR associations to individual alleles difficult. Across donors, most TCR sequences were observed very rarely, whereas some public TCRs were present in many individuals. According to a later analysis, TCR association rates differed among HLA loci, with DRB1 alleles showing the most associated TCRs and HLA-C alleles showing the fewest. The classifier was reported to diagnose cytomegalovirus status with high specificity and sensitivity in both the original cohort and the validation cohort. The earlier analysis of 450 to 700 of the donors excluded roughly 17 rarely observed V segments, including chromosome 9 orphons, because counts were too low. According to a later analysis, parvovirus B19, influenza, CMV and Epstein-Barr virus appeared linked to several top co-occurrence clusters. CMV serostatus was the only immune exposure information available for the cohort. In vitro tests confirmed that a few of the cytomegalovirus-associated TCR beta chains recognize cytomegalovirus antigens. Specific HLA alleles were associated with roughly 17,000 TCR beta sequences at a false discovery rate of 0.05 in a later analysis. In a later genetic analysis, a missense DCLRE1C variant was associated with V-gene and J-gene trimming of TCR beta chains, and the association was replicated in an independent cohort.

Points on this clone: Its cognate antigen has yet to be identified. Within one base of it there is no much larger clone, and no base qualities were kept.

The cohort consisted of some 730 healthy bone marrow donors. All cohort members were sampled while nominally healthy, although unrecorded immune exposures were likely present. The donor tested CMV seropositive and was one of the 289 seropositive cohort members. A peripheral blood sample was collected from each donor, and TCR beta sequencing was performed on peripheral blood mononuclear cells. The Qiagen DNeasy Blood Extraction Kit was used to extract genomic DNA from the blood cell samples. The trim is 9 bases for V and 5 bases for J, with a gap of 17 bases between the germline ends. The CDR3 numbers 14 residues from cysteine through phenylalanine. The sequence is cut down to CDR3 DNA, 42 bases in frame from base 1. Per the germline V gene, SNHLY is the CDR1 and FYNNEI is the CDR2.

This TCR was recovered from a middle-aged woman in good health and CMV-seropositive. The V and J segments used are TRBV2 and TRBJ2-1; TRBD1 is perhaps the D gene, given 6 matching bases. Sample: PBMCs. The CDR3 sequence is CASLRDTTHNEQFF. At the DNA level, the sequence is TGTGCCAGTCTCCGGGACACGACCCACAATGAGCAGTTCTTC.